The clone carrying this T cell receptor (beta chain) was observed a handful of times. What it binds is not known. The authors ran a second PCR of about 7 to 12 cycles using a sample-barcoded 5' primer and a J-beta primer mix. TCRdb fed the 5' RACE reads into MiXCR, producing one record per CDR3 protein. The data show fewer than 2,000,000 distinct CDR3 sequences, roughly two fifths seen once. The data are from a study of blood T cells in healthy people across ages. Study-level findings and limits: With unsorted PBMCs, a conclusive comparison of naive versus antigen-experienced cells was not possible.

V dropped 5 bases and J dropped 2 bases, with 14 bases sitting between them. Germline V CDR1 and CDR2: SGHVS, FNYEAQ. The CDR3 spans 15 residues. Donors were healthy Caucasian individuals from Russia aged about 6 to 95. Specimen: blood. This clonotype was sampled from a human donor in good health. This rearrangement joins TRBV7-6 to TRBJ2-3; maybe TRBD1 (6 bases). The CDR3 bases are TGTGCCAGCAGCCCCCGAGGACAGTTCACAGATACGCAGTATTTT. This sequence encodes CASSPRGQFTDTQYF.